The 25 T cell receptor beta chains presented below share a single source sample, sequenced in a study of blood T cell repertoires in COVID-19. TCRdb's copy holds only in-frame clones and misses some; the assay was immunoSEQ multiplex PCR. Among a few hundred thousand clones listed, about 85% were seen once. Sequenced input: PBMCs or T cells enriched from blood (not recorded which). The receptors come from a woman aged 50 to 60 who had been exposed to COVID-19.

The V gene is TRBV5-1, the J gene TRBJ2-3; D ambiguous. CDR3 size: 15 residues. The germline V and J ends were trimmed by 2 bases and 4 bases, with 14 bases remaining between them. The V gene's germline CDR1 is SGHRS and CDR2 YFSETQ. The CDR3 loop is CASSFSPSRADTQYF. Written as DNA, the CDR3 is TGCGCCAGCAGCTTTAGCCCTTCTCGGGCAGATACGCAGTATTTT. The whole variable domain, remainder taken from reference TRBV5-1 and TRBJ2-3, is KAGVTQTPRYLIKTRGQQVTLSCSPISGHRSVSWYQQTPGQGLQFLFEYFSETQRNKGNFPGRFSGRQFSNSRSEMNVSTLELGDSALYLCASSFSPSRADTQYFGPGTRLTVL.

As for this clone: One junction end does not reproduce the germline sequence, and a read error may be involved. The V call is TRBV2, the J call TRBJ2-3; D may be TRBD1 (5 bases). CDR3 size: 14 residues. The germline CDR1 and CDR2 sequences are SNHLY and FYNNEI. This CDR3 reads CASSERRGTFSESF. The CDR3 nucleotides read TGTGCCAGCAGTGAGAGAAGGGGTACATTTTCGGAGAGTTTT.

The chain combines TRBV30 with TRBJ1-2; a weak D match, TRBD1 (5 bases). The CDR3 loop spans 13 amino acids. With 6 bases removed from V and 4 bases from J, the gap between germline ends came to 15 bases. Germline loops: CDR1 GTSNPN, CDR2 SVGIG (reference sequence). The CDR3 region is CACFRDRGYGYTF. CDR3 bases: TGTGCCTGTTTCAGGGATAGGGGCTATGGCTACACCTTC. The full variable domain, rest sourced from reference TRBV30 and TRBJ1-2, is SQTIHQWPATLVQPVGSPLSLECTVEGTSNPNLYWYRQAAGRGLQLLFYSVGIGQISSEVPQNLSASRPQDRQFILSSKKLLLSDSGFYLCACFRDRGYGYTFGSGTRLTVV.

The chain carries TRBV24-1 and TRBJ1-1; TRBD1 might be the D (5 bases). The germline V and J ends were trimmed by 10 bases and 2 bases, with 13 bases remaining between them. The CDR3 covers 13 residues. The germline V gene encodes CDR1 KGHDR and CDR2 SFDVKD. CDR3 in amino acids: CATKGGGNTEAFF. CDR3 sequence (DNA): TGTGCCACAAAGGGCGGGGGAAACACTGAAGCTTTCTTT.

The chain uses TRBV10-2 and TRBJ1-5; 8 bases are shared with TRBD1. The V and J ends lost 10 bases and 5 bases, in that order; junction bases with no gene match: 7. This CDR3 spans 13 amino acids. Germline V CDR1 and CDR2: WSHSY, SAAADI. The CDR3 bases are TGCGCCACGTCCCAGGGGGCTCATCAGCCCCAGCATTTT. It encodes CATSQGAHQPQHF.

CDR3: CASSVDQGWVAGSHGELFF. The CDR3 DNA follows: TGTGCCAGCAGCGTAGATCAAGGTTGGGTAGCGGGGTCCCACGGGGAGCTGTTTTTT. This chain joins TRBV9 and TRBJ2-2, with 8 bases lining up with TRBD2. Trimming removed 0 bases from V and 7 bases from J; junction bases left unmatched: 17. The CDR3 contains 19 residues. CDR1 is SGDLS, CDR2 YYNGEE, per germline.

This clone appeared a single time. The genes are TRBV7-9 and TRBJ1-1; TRBD1 matches 9 bases. Germline CDR1 reads SEHNR; CDR2 reads FQNEAQ (reference sequence). V gave up 10 bases and J gave up 4 bases; unmatched junction bases: 7. The CDR3 runs to 13 residues. The CDR3 coding sequence is TGTGCCATCCTGGGGGACAGGGTCACTGAAGCTTTCTTT. It specifies CAILGDRVTEAFF.

The rearrangement joins TRBV3-1 (or the pseudogene TRBV3-2) to TRBJ1-1; D is undetermined. Looked up from germline, CDR1 is LGHDT and CDR2 is YNNKEL (reference sequence). V was pared by 1 base and J by 1 base, with 7 bases between. The CDR3 has 14 amino acids. The CDR3 here is CASSQATSNTEAFF. The CDR3 DNA follows: TGTGCCAGCAGCCAAGCTACGTCGAACACTGAAGCTTTCTTT.

This clone was observed a few times. V gene TRBV27 combines with J gene TRBJ1-6; D remains ambiguous. V lost 3 bases to trimming and J lost 2 bases, with 5 bases between them. CDR1 and CDR2 from the germline V gene are MNHEY and SMNVEV (reference sequence). The CDR3 covers 14 residues. The CDR3 is CASSFQAYNSPLHF. The CDR3 nucleotides read TGTGCCAGCAGTTTCCAGGCCTATAATTCACCCCTCCACTTT.

This clone was detected only a few times. This chain uses TRBV7-6 with TRBJ2-3, with 9 bases lining up with TRBD2. CDR3 length: 15 residues. Unmatched junction bases numbered 6, after V lost 8 bases and J lost 0 bases. CDR1 is SGHVS, CDR2 FNYEAQ, per germline. The CDR3 sequence: CASARLAASTDTQYF. CDR3 bases: TGTGCCAGCGCGAGACTAGCGGCTAGCACAGATACGCAGTATTTT.

The rearrangement joins TRBV2 to TRBJ2-1, with 9 bases identical to TRBD2. This CDR3 spans 15 amino acids. CDR1 is SNHLY and CDR2 is FYNNEI in the germline V gene. The junction had 10 bases not matched to a gene; V was cut back by 6 bases and J by 7 bases. The CDR3 DNA follows: TGTGCCAGCAGCGCGCTAGCGGGGCCCCAAAATGAGCAGTTCTTC. This gives the protein CASSALAGPQNEQFF. The complete variable domain, with remaining parts taken from reference TRBV2 and TRBJ2-1, reads EPEVTQTPSHQVTQMGQEVILRCVPISNHLYFYWYRQILGQKVEFLVSFYNNEISEKSEIFDDQFSVERPDGSNFTLKIRSTKLEDSAMYFCASSALAGPQNEQFFGPGTRLTVL.

This clone appeared once. The rearrangement joins TRBV7-6 to TRBJ1-5; D not resolved. Trimming stripped 2 bases from V and 5 bases from J, with 10 bases between. Per the germline V gene, CDR1 is SGHVS and CDR2 is FNYEAQ. The CDR3 is made up of 14 amino acids. For the CDR3, the DNA is TGTGCCAGCAGCTTACGGGGTGGGGATCAGCCCCAGCATTTT. It yields the protein CASSLRGGDQPQHF.

This rearrangement joins TRBV28 to TRBJ1-4; D not certain. CDR1 is MDHEN and CDR2 is SYDVKM in the germline V gene. V was trimmed by 7 bases and J by 8 bases, leaving 23 bases between them. The CDR3 has 16 amino acids. CDR3 residues: CASKGEGHPRREKLFF. The CDR3, as DNA: TGTGCCAGCAAGGGAGAGGGCCATCCCCGGCGAGAAAAACTGTTTTTT.

This clone was counted at least ten times. The rearrangement joins TRBV14 to TRBJ2-5, with 14 bases that match TRBD2. CDR3 length: 16 residues. V was pared by 1 base and J by 5 bases, with 3 bases of the junction left unmatched. Germline V CDR1 and CDR2: SGHDN, FVKESK. DNA of the CDR3: TGTGCCAGCAGCCAAGGACTAGCGGGGGGGCTGGAGACCCAGTACTTC. Protein sequence: CASSQGLAGGLETQYF.

The rearrangement links TRBV12-3 or TRBV12-4 to TRBJ2-3, with D unclear. CDR3 length: 13 residues. Trimming shortened V by 2 bases and J by 3 bases, and 6 bases separated the two germline ends. CDR3 residues: CASSLHTTDTQYF. Written as DNA, the CDR3 is TGTGCCAGCAGTTTACACACAACAGATACGCAGTATTTT.

This rearrangement joins TRBV19 to TRBJ1-5; TRBD1 aligns across 7 bases. The germline V gene encodes CDR1 LNHDA and CDR2 SQIVND (reference sequence). There are 14 residues in the CDR3. V was pared by 5 bases and J by 5 bases, with 6 bases of the junction left unmatched. CDR3: CASSLQQGYQPQHF. Here the CDR3 DNA reads TGTGCCAGTAGTCTGCAACAGGGGTATCAGCCCCAGCATTTT.

The genes are TRBV12-5 and TRBJ1-5; TRBD1 matches at 8 bases. This CDR3 has 15 residues. Germline trimming cut 5 bases from V and 4 bases from J; bases unmatched to any gene: 7. Per the germline V gene, CDR1 is LGHNT and CDR2 is FRNRAP. CDR3 sequence (DNA): TGTGCTAGTGGTCTGGACAGGGAGATAAATCAGCCCCAGCATTTT. Translating gives CASGLDREINQPQHF.

CDR3 sequence: CASSEWATNTEAFF. The CDR3 region has the DNA TGCGCCAGCAGTGAGTGGGCGACGAACACTGAAGCTTTCTTT. This chain joins TRBV10-2 and TRBJ1-1; unclear D gene. Trimming took off 1 base at V and 1 base at J, with 7 bases between the two ends. This CDR3 spans 14 amino acids. Germline V CDR1 and CDR2: WSHSY, SAAADI.

The V and J genes are TRBV7-9 and TRBJ2-2; TRBD1 is a possible D gene (6 bases). V shed 2 bases and J shed 3 bases, with 13 bases lying between them. The CDR3 consists of 16 residues. Germline V lookup: CDR1 SEHNR, CDR2 FQNEAQ (reference sequence). CDR3 sequence reads: CASSLTGILDTGELFF. CDR3 sequence (DNA): TGTGCCAGCAGCTTAACAGGGATTTTGGACACCGGGGAGCTGTTTTTT.

The chain links TRBV11-1 to TRBJ2-7; D is undetermined. The CDR3 has 13 amino acids. Germline V lookup: CDR1 SGHAT, CDR2 FQDESV (reference sequence). Trimming removed 6 bases from V and 4 bases from J, with 13 bases in between. The CDR3, as DNA: TGTGCCAGCAGGTCCCTCTCAGGTTACGAGCAGTACTTC. Translating it yields CASRSLSGYEQYF. The complete variable domain, with remaining parts taken from reference TRBV11-1 and TRBJ2-7, reads EAEVAQSPRYKITEKSQAVAFWCDPISGHATLYWYRQILGQGPELLVQFQDESVVDDSQLPKDRFSAERLKGVDSTLKIQPAELGDSAMYLCASRSLSGYEQYFGPGTRLTVT.

The J gene is TRBJ1-1, the V gene TRBV6-5; D is possibly TRBD1 (6 bases). Trimming removed 6 bases from V and 11 bases from J, with 19 bases in between. The germline CDR1 and CDR2 sequences are MNHEY and SVGAGI. This CDR3 has 13 amino acids. This CDR3 is CASSLTGLGRAFF. CDR3 DNA sequence: TGTGCCAGCAGCTTGACAGGCCTAGGTCGGGCTTTCTTT.

The rearrangement joins TRBV29-1 to TRBJ2-3; D possibly corresponds to TRBD2 (5 bases). Germline-derived CDR1 and CDR2 are SQVTM and ANQGSEA. V shed 6 bases and J shed 2 bases, with 12 bases lying between them. The CDR3 has 13 residues. The CDR3 spells CSVTSGNTDTQYF. The CDR3 bases are TGCAGCGTCACCTCCGGGAACACAGATACGCAGTATTTT.

The chain has TRBV7-9 and TRBJ1-1; no definite D call. This CDR3 has 14 amino acids. V lost 5 bases to trimming and J lost 3 bases, with 13 bases between them. CDR1 and CDR2 from the germline V gene are SEHNR and FQNEAQ (reference sequence). CDR3 coding DNA: TGTGCCAGCAGCCCGCCCCGCCGGGACACTGAAGCTTTCTTT. This codes for CASSPPRRDTEAFF. Filled out from reference TRBV7-9 and TRBJ1-1, the complete variable domain reads DTGVSQNPRHKITKRGQNVTFRCDPISEHNRLYWYRQTLGQGPEFLTYFQNEAQLEKSRLLSDRFSAERPKGSFSTLEIQRTEQGDSAMYLCASSPPRRDTEAFFGQGTRLTVV.

V is TRBV18 and J is TRBJ1-1; D possibly corresponds to TRBD1 (5 bases). Trimming removed 3 bases at V and 1 base at J, with 12 bases between. The germline gives CDR1 KGHSH, CDR2 LQKENI. This CDR3 is built from 15 residues. The CDR3 loop is CASSPRVGPNTEAFF. CDR3 DNA sequence: TGTGCCAGCTCACCCCGAGTGGGGCCGAACACTGAAGCTTTCTTT.

Many counts were recorded for this clone. This chain uses TRBV11-2 with TRBJ1-2; 7 nucleotides agree with TRBD1. Germline V gene lookup returns CDR1 SGHAT and CDR2 FQNNGV. V shed 5 bases and J 2 bases; nucleotides not matched to a gene: 2. CDR3 size: 13 residues. The CDR3 sequence: CASSNRGNYGYTF. CDR3 nucleotides: TGTGCCAGCAGCAACAGGGGAAACTATGGCTACACCTTC.